This entry lists 2 T cell receptor beta chains sequenced from one sample in a study of blood T cell repertoires in COVID-19. Libraries were prepared by immunoSEQ multiplex PCR; TCRdb keeps only in-frame clonotypes and omits some of them. The sample includes around 260,000 clones, around nine tenths seen only once; the top ten take around 9.1%. Sequences were obtained from peripheral blood. The origin of the receptors is a man aged 40-55 years who had recovered from COVID-19.

This rearrangement joins TRBV5-8 to TRBJ2-6; TRBD1 aligns across 7 bases. V trimming: 4 bases; J trimming: 0 bases; junction bases outside the gene matches: 7. The CDR3 sequence is 17 residues long. Germline values: CDR1 SGHTS, CDR2 YDEGEE. The CDR3 here is CASSPGTALSGANVLTF. The CDR3 nucleotides are TGTGCCAGCAGCCCGGGGACAGCCCTCTCTGGGGCCAACGTCCTGACTTTC.

V usage is TRBV6-5 and J usage is TRBJ2-5; possibly TRBD1 for D (5 bases). The CDR3 spans 15 residues. V was shortened by 7 bases and J by 0 bases, with 15 bases between the two germline ends. Per the germline V gene, CDR1 is MNHEY and CDR2 is SVGAGI. The CDR3 loop reads CASTADSVYQETQYF. CDR3 in DNA: TGTGCCAGCACCGCCGACAGCGTGTACCAAGAGACCCAGTACTTC.